The next 3 T cell receptor beta chains were all read from a single sample in a study of response to subunit inactivated influenza vaccine. TCRdb ran MiXCR on the RT-PCR reads and lists one entry per CDR3 protein. The sample carries approximately 250,000 distinct CDR3 sequences, 10% to 15% recorded once. The specimen was non-naive T cells sorted from PBMCs, collected 14 days before vaccination. The receptors come from a man aged 45-65 years who received an inactivated influenza vaccine.

This clonotype was detected ten times or more. The chain carries TRBV12-3 or TRBV12-4 and TRBJ2-7, with TRBD2 identical over 12 bases. The CDR3 contains 15 residues. The trim removed 5 bases at V and 4 bases at J, leaving 6 bases unmatched. The CDR3, as DNA: TGTGCCAGCAGTGAAACTAGCGGGAGGTGGTACGAGCAGTACTTC. The encoded protein is CASSETSGRWYEQYF.

J is TRBJ2-3 and V is TRBV7-2, with TRBD2 matching over 13 bases. This CDR3 has 16 amino acids. CDR1 is SGHTA and CDR2 is FQGNSA in the germline V gene. V gave up 7 bases and J gave up 7 bases; unmatched junction bases: 11. The CDR3 here is CASTPGLAGRAYTQYF. CDR3 coding DNA: TGTGCCAGCACCCCGGGACTAGCGGGAAGGGCATATACGCAGTATTTT. The full variable domain, completed using reference TRBV7-2 and TRBJ2-3, is GAGVSQSPSNKVTEKGKDVELRCDPISGHTALYWYRQSLGQGLEFLIYFQGNSAPDKSGLPSDRFSAERTGGSVSTLTIQRTQQEDSAVYLCASTPGLAGRAYTQYFGPGTRLTVL.

This rearrangement joins TRBV6-2 or TRBV6-3 to TRBJ1-1; D is possibly TRBD1 (5 bases). The V end was cut by 5 bases, the J end by 4 bases, with 11 bases between. Germline assignment: CDR1 MNHEY and CDR2 SVGEGT. This CDR3 has 13 residues. Here the CDR3 DNA reads TGTGCCAGCAGTGCGTGGGGGACCACTGAAGCTTTCTTT. Translating gives CASSAWGTTEAFF.